A single sample is the source of the 23 T cell receptor beta chains below, sequenced in a study of OX40 agonist ivuxolimab in advanced cancers. Profiling relied on immunoSEQ multiplex PCR, and the TCRdb table lists in-frame clones only, not all of them. The sample shows 50,000 or so clones, approximately 80% of them seen only once. The sample consisted of CD4+ or CD8+ T cells sorted from blood, taken in a trial of the OX40 agonist ivuxolimab. The receptors were sampled from an adult with an advanced solid tumor such as melanoma, head and neck, liver or kidney cancer.

The J gene is TRBJ2-2, the V gene TRBV29-1, with D perhaps matching TRBD1 or TRBD2 (5 bases each). The CDR3 has 15 residues. Trimming left V 4 bases short and J 1 base short, with 13 bases between. Germline V gene sequence: CDR1 SQVTM, CDR2 ANQGSEA. The CDR3 nucleotides are TGCAGCGTTGGGGGACCGACTGAGAACACCGGGGAGCTGTTTTTT. It is translated as CSVGGPTENTGELFF.

The J gene is TRBJ1-6, the V gene TRBV7-2; D may be TRBD1 (5 bases). V was clipped by 1 base and J by 6 bases, with 7 bases between them. The length of the CDR3 is 14 residues. The V gene's germline CDR1 is SGHTA and CDR2 FQGNSA. In nucleotides, the CDR3 is TGTGCCAGCAGCTTAGGCGGGGCTAATTCACCCCTCCACTTT. Amino acids: CASSLGGANSPLHF.

The CDR3 sequence: CASSPSQTTNEKLFF. CDR3 DNA: TGCGCCAGCAGCCCTAGCCAGACAACTAATGAAAAACTGTTTTTT. The rearrangement uses TRBV4-1 and TRBJ1-4; the D is unclear. Looked up from germline, CDR1 is MGHRA and CDR2 is YSYEKL. V was pared by 4 bases and J by 0 bases, with 9 bases between. CDR3 length equals 15 residues.

This clone appeared a single time. The rearrangement links TRBV29-1 to TRBJ1-1; no reliable D call. CDR3 length: 12 residues. Germline V gene sequence: CDR1 SQVTM, CDR2 ANQGSEA. CDR3 nucleotides: TGCACCCACTCTACGGGTCCCCTTGAAGCTTTCTTT. Amino acid sequence: CTHSTGPLEAFF.

This clone was seen a handful of times. The chain couples TRBV5-4 to TRBJ2-2; 13 bases match TRBD2. V gave up 4 bases and J gave up 13 bases; unmatched junction bases: 7. The CDR3 is 14 amino acids. Germline assignment: CDR1 SGHNT and CDR2 YYREEE (reference sequence). CDR3 in amino acids: CASSPGTSGVRLFF. The CDR3 DNA reads as TGTGCCAGCAGCCCCGGGACTAGCGGGGTTAGGCTGTTTTTT.

This clone was counted once. The rearrangement links TRBV2 to TRBJ2-1, with 9 nucleotides matching TRBD1. Germline CDR1 reads SNHLY; CDR2 reads FYNNEI. The CDR3 sequence is 15 residues long. The V and J ends lost 5 bases and 7 bases, in that order; junction bases with no gene match: 9. The DNA of the CDR3 is TGTGCCAGCAGTAAGATCGGGACAGGGAGAAATGAGCAGTTCTTC. Its protein is CASSKIGTGRNEQFF.

This clone was picked up a small number of times. The V and J genes are TRBV29-1 and TRBJ2-7; D is uncertain. The CDR3 covers 11 residues. Trimming removed 3 bases at V and 3 bases at J, with 6 bases between. The germline gives CDR1 SQVTM, CDR2 ANQGSEA. This CDR3 is CSVDGGYEQYF. Written as DNA, the CDR3 is TGCAGCGTTGATGGCGGCTACGAGCAGTACTTC.

This chain links TRBV6-1 with TRBJ1-2; D not certain. CDR3 size: 12 residues. The germline CDR1 and CDR2 sequences are MNHNS and SASEGT. V lost 4 bases to trimming and J lost 2 bases, with 5 bases between them. CDR3 sequence: CASSALNYGYTF. The CDR3 DNA sequence: TGTGCCAGCAGTGCATTAAACTATGGCTACACCTTC.

This chain links TRBV28 with TRBJ2-5; D is ambiguous. Germline values: CDR1 MDHEN, CDR2 SYDVKM. The CDR3 has 12 residues. Trimming removed 7 bases at V and 4 bases at J, with 10 bases between. In DNA form, the CDR3 reads TGTGCCAGCACAAGGGTCCGAGAGACCCAGTACTTC. It translates to CASTRVRETQYF.

The genes are TRBV29-1 and TRBJ1-4; 7 bases fit TRBD1. Germline V gene sequence: CDR1 SQVTM, CDR2 ANQGSEA. V gave up 6 bases and J gave up 6 bases; unmatched junction bases: 13. CDR3 size: 15 residues. CDR3 bases: TGCAGCGTCAAATTTCAGGGGGGGTTGGATGAAAAACTGTTTTTT. Encoded protein: CSVKFQGGLDEKLFF.

The chain carries TRBV7-9 and TRBJ2-7; no clear D. The CDR3 is 14 amino acids. Germline loops: CDR1 SEHNR, CDR2 FQNEAQ (reference sequence). Trimming took 2 bases from V and 5 from J, leaving 13 bases between them. CDR3 residues: CASSLSGDLHEQYV. The CDR3 DNA follows: TGTGCCAGCAGCTTATCCGGAGACTTACACGAGCAGTACGTC.

The sample holds one count of this clone. The chain recombines TRBV5-1 with TRBJ1-3; TRBD1 aligns across 8 bases. J lost 1 base, V lost 4 bases, and 4 bases had no gene match. Germline lookup yields CDR1 SGHRS and CDR2 YFSETQ. This CDR3 comprises 15 residues. For the CDR3, the DNA is TGCGCCAGCAGCACCCGGACAGGGTCTGGAAACACCATATATTTT. This translates into CASSTRTGSGNTIYF.

V gene TRBV28 combines with J gene TRBJ1-1; weak D call: TRBD1 (5 bases). V was trimmed by 8 bases and J by 3 bases, leaving 10 bases between them. Germline CDR1 is MDHEN and CDR2 is SYDVKM. CDR3 length equals 12 residues. CDR3 coding DNA: TGTGCCAGCTTCGGGGGGGACACTGAAGCTTTCTTT. Protein sequence: CASFGGDTEAFF.

The V gene is TRBV30, the J gene TRBJ1-6, with TRBD1 as a possible D gene (6 bases). The V end was cut by 0 bases, the J end by 5 bases, with 14 bases between. The CDR3 has 16 residues. The germline V gene has CDR1 GTSNPN and CDR2 SVGIG (reference sequence). Here the CDR3 DNA reads TGTGCCTGGAGTGTATGGGGGGCCTTGGATAATTCACCCCTCCACTTT. It yields the protein CAWSVWGALDNSPLHF.

The gene calls are TRBV5-4 and TRBJ2-1; D is perhaps TRBD2 (5 bases). The CDR3 is 12 amino acids. Germline lookup yields CDR1 SGHNT and CDR2 YYREEE (reference sequence). The ends were cut back, 0 bases at V and 7 bases at J, with 5 bases in the middle. CDR3 nucleotides: TGTGCCAGCAGCTTGGGGGAGAATGAGCAGTTCTTC. Translation gives CASSLGENEQFF.

The chain joins TRBV2 to TRBJ1-2; 9 bases map to TRBD1. The CDR3 extends over 14 amino acids. The germline V gene has CDR1 SNHLY and CDR2 FYNNEI. J gave up 4 bases and V 6 bases, and 6 bases lay outside the gene matches. CDR3: CASRTGGAGYGYTF. In nucleotides, the CDR3 is TGTGCCAGCAGAACAGGGGGCGCGGGCTATGGCTACACCTTC.

The count of this clone is one. The chain employs TRBV6-1 and TRBJ2-5; D possibly corresponds to TRBD2 (7 bases). The CDR3 runs 14 residues. Germline V CDR1 and CDR2: MNHNS, SASEGT. Trimming removed 9 bases from V and 5 bases from J, with 19 bases in between. DNA for the CDR3: TGTGCCAGTCTAACGAACGGGGGGCGGGAGACCCAGTACTTC. Residues: CASLTNGGRETQYF.

The chain joins TRBV28 to TRBJ2-5; D may be TRBD2 (5 bases). Germline values: CDR1 MDHEN, CDR2 SYDVKM. This CDR3 has 13 residues. Between the trimmed V and J ends, which lost 3 bases and 4 bases, there was a span of 9 bases. The DNA for the CDR3 is TGTGCCAGCAGTTTCGGGATTGGAGAGACCCAGTACTTC. Translation: CASSFGIGETQYF.

This rearrangement joins TRBV5-1 to TRBJ2-3, with 10 bases aligning to TRBD2. The trim removed 0 bases at V and 2 bases at J, leaving 15 bases unmatched. The CDR3 covers 20 residues. From germline, CDR1 is SGHRS and CDR2 YFSETQ. CDR3 sequence (DNA): TGCGCCAGCAGCTTGGGTGCGTCCATTGGACTAGCGGTGATCACAGATACGCAGTATTTT. It specifies CASSLGASIGLAVITDTQYF.

The chain is built from TRBV27 and TRBJ2-2, with no clear D. This CDR3 has 15 amino acids. Trimming took off 2 bases at V and 1 base at J, with 8 bases between the two ends. The germline V gene has CDR1 MNHEY and CDR2 SMNVEV (reference sequence). This CDR3 reads CASSLDSQNTGELFF. The DNA of the CDR3 is TGTGCCAGCAGTTTAGATTCCCAGAACACCGGGGAGCTGTTTTTT.

The chain recombines TRBV6-1 with TRBJ2-2; D unclear. V was cut by 6 bases and J by 2 bases, with 10 bases left in between. The CDR3 totals 14 residues. From germline, CDR1 is MNHNS and CDR2 SASEGT. The CDR3 DNA reads as TGTGCCAGCAGGCGGACGTATAACACCGGGGAGCTGTTTTTT. Translating it yields CASRRTYNTGELFF.

J is TRBJ2-7 and V is TRBV18, with D possibly TRBD2 on 6 matching bases. The ends were cut back, 5 bases at V and 6 bases at J, with 14 bases in the middle. CDR3 length: 13 amino acids. Looked up from germline, CDR1 is KGHSH and CDR2 is LQKENI. DNA of the CDR3: TGTGCCAGCTCAACCGGCTCTAGCGTCGAGCAGTACTTC. Translated: CASSTGSSVEQYF.

V gene TRBV5-1 combines with J gene TRBJ2-5; 9 nucleotides line up with TRBD1. With the DNA end fitting TRBJ2-7 better, the J assignment may be wrong. The CDR3 runs to 14 residues. Germline CDR1 is SGHRS and CDR2 is YFSETQ. The CDR3 region has the DNA TGCGCCAGCAGCCCTGAGACAGGGGGCTACGAGCAGTACTTC. Amino acids: CASSPETGGYEQYF.